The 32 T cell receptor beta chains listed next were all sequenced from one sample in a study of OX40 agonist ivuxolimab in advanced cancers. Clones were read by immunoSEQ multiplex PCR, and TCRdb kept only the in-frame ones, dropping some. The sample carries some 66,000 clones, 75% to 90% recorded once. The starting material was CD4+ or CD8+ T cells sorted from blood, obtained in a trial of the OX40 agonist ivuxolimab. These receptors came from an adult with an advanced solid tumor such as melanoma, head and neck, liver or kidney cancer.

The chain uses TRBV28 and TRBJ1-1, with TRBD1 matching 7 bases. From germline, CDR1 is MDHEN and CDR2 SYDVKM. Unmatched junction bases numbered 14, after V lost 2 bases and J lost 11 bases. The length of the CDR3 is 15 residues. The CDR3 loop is CASSLRKTGPVGAFF. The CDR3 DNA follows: TGTGCCAGCAGTTTACGCAAGACAGGGCCGGTGGGGGCTTTCTTT. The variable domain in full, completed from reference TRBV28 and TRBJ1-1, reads DVKVTQSSRYLVKRTGEKVFLECVQDMDHENMFWYRQDPGLGLRLIYFSYDVKMKEKGDIPEGYSVSREKKERFSLILESASTNQTSMYLCASSLRKTGPVGAFFGQGTRLTVV.

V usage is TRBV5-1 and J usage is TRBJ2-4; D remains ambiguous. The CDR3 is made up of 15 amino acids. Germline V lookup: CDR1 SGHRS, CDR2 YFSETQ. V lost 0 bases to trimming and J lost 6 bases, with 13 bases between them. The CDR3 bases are TGCGCCAGCAGCTTGGCAACAGTTGGGGTAAACATTCAGTACTTC. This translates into CASSLATVGVNIQYF.

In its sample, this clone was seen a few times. CDR3 residues: CASSPLGHGGELFF. The CDR3 DNA sequence: TGTGCCAGCAGCCCATTAGGGCATGGCGGGGAGCTGTTTTTT. This chain joins TRBV9 and TRBJ2-2, with D uncertain. The germline V gene has CDR1 SGDLS and CDR2 YYNGEE. The CDR3 loop spans 14 amino acids. V lost 4 bases and J lost 7, with 14 bases in between.

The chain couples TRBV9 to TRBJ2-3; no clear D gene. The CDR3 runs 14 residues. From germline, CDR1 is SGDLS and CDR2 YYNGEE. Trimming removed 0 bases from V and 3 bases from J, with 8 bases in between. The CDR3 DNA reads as TGTGCCAGCAGCGTAGAAGTGGGGACAGATACGCAGTATTTT. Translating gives CASSVEVGTDTQYF.

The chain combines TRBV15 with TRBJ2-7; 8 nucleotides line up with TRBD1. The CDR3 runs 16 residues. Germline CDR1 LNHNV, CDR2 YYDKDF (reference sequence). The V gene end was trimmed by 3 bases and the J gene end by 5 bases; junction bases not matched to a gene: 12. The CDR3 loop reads CATSSPGQGAGDEQYF. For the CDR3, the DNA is TGTGCCACCAGCAGCCCTGGACAGGGCGCGGGCGACGAGCAGTACTTC.

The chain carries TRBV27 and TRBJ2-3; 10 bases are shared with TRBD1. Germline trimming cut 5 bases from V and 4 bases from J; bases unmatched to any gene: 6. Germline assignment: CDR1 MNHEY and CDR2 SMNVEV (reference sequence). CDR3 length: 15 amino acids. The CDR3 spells CASSPGQGGPDTQYF. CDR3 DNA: TGTGCCAGCAGTCCAGGACAGGGGGGCCCAGATACGCAGTATTTT.

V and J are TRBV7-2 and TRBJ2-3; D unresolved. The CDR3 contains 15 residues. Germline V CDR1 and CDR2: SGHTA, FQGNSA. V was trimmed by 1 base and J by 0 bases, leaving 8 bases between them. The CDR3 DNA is TGTGCCAGCAGCTTAGTGGTCGGAAGCACAGATACGCAGTATTTT. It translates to CASSLVVGSTDTQYF.

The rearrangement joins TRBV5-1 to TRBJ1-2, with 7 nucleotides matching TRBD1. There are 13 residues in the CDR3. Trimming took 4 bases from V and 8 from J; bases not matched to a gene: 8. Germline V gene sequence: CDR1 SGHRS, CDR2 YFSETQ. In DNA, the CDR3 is TGCGCCAGCAGCCAAGAGGGGGCAGGAGGCTACACCTTC. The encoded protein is CASSQEGAGGYTF.

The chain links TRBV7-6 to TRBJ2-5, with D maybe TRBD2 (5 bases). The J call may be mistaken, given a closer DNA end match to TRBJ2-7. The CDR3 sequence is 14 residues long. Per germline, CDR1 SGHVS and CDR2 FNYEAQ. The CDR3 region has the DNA TGTGCCAGCAGCTTAGGGACTGGGTCCTACGAGCAGTACTTC. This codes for CASSLGTGSYEQYF.

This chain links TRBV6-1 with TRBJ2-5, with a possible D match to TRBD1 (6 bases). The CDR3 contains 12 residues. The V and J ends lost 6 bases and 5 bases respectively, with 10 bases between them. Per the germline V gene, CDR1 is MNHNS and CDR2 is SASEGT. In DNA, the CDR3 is TGTGCCAGCAGACCCGACAGGGAGACCCAGTACTTC. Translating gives CASRPDRETQYF.

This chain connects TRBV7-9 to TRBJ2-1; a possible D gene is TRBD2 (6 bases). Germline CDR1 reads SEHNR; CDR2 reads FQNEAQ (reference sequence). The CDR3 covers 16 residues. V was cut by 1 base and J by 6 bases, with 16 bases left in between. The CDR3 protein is CASSLGGDSGRNEQFF. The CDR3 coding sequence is TGTGCCAGCAGCTTAGGGGGTGATAGCGGACGCAATGAGCAGTTCTTC.

The CDR3: CASSQASGTDTQYF. The CDR3 DNA follows: TGCGCCAGCAGCCAAGCTAGCGGCACAGATACGCAGTATTTT. The J gene is TRBJ2-3, the V gene TRBV4-3; D is perhaps TRBD2 (6 bases). Germline-derived CDR1 and CDR2 are LGHNA and YSLEER. This CDR3 comprises 14 residues. Trimming pared 1 base from V and 1 base from J, leaving 6 bases between.

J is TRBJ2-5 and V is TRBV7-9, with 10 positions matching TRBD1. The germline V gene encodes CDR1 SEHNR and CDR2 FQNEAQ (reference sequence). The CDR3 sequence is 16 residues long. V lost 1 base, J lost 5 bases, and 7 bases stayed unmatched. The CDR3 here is CASSLGQGAGVETQYF. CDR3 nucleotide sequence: TGTGCCAGCAGCTTAGGACAGGGGGCGGGAGTGGAGACCCAGTACTTC.

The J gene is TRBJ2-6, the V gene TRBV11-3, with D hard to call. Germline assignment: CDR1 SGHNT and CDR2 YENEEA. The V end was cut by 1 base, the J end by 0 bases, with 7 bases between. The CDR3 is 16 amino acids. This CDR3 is CASSLVPDSGANVLTF. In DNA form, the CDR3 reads TGTGCCAGCAGCTTAGTCCCGGACTCTGGGGCCAACGTCCTGACTTTC.

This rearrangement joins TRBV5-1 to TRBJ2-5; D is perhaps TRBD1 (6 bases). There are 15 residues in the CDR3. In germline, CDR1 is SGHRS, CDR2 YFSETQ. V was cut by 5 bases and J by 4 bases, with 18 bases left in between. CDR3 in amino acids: CASSSTPRGPETQYF. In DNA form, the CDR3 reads TGCGCCAGCAGTTCCACCCCCAGGGGCCCAGAGACCCAGTACTTC.

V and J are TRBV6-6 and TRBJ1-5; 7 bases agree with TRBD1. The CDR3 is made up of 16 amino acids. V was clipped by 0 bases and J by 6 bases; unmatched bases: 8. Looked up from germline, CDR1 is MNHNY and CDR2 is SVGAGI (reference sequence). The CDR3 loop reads CASSYSDRSAGQPQHF. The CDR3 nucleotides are TGTGCCAGCAGTTACTCGGACAGGTCTGCGGGTCAGCCCCAGCATTTT.

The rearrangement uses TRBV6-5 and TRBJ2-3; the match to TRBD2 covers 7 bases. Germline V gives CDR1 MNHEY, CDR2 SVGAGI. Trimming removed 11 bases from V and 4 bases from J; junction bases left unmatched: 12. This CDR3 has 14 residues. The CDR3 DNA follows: TGTGCCGCAAGCGGGGCAGGGTTAGCAGATACGCAGTATTTT. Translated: CAASGAGLADTQYF.

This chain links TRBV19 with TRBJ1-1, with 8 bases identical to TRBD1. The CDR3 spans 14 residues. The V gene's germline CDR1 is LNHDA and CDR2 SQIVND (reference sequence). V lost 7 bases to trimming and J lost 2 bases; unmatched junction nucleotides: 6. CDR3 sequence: CASIRTGLNTEAFF. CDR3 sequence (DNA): TGTGCCAGTATCCGGACAGGGCTTAACACTGAAGCTTTCTTT.

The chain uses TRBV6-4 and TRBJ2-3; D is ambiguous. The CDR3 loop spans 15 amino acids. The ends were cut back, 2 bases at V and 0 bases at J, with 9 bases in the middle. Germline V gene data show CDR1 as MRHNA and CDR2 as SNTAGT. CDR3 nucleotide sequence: TGTGCCAGCAGTGACGACCTGACCAGCACAGATACGCAGTATTTT. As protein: CASSDDLTSTDTQYF.

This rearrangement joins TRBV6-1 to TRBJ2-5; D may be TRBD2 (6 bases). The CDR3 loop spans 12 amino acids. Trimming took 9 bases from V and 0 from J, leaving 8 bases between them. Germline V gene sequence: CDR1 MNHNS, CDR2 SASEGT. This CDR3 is CASWDYQETQYF. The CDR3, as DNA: TGTGCCAGTTGGGACTACCAAGAGACCCAGTACTTC.

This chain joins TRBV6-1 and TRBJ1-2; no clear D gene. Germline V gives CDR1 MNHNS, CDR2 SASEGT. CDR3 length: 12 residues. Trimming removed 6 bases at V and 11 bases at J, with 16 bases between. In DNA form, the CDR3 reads TGTGCCAGCAGGATCCACAATGGTGCTTACACCTTC. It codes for CASRIHNGAYTF.

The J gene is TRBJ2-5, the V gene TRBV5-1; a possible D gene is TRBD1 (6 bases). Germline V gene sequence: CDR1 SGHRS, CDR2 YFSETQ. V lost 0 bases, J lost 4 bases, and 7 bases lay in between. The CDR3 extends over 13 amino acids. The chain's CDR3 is CASSLGRGETQYF. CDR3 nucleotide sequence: TGCGCCAGCAGCTTGGGCAGGGGAGAGACCCAGTACTTC. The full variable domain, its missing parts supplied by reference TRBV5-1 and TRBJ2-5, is KAGVTQTPRYLIKTRGQQVTLSCSPISGHRSVSWYQQTPGQGLQFLFEYFSETQRNKGNFPGRFSGRQFSNSRSEMNVSTLELGDSALYLCASSLGRGETQYFGPGTRLLVL.

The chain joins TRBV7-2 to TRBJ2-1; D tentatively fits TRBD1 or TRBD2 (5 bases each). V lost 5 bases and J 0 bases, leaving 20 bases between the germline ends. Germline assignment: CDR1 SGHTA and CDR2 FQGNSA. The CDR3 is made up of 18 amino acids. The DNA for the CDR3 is TGTGCCAGCAGCCCGAGGGGCTCTCCGGGGAGCTCCTACAATGAGCAGTTCTTC. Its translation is CASSPRGSPGSSYNEQFF.

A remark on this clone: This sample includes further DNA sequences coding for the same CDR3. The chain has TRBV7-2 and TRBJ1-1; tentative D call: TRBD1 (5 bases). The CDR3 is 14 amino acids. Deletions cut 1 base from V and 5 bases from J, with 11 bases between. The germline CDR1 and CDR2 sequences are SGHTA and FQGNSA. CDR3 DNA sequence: TGTGCCAGCAGCTTAGGGGGGAGGGGAACTGAAGCTTTCTTT. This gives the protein CASSLGGRGTEAFF.

The CDR3 region is CASSDRVNTEAFF. The CDR3 nucleotides are TGTGCCAGCAGTGATAGAGTGAACACTGAAGCTTTCTTT. The rearrangement joins TRBV6-4 to TRBJ1-1; D is undetermined. Germline assignment: CDR1 MRHNA and CDR2 SNTAGT. V was pared by 3 bases and J by 0 bases, with 5 bases between. The CDR3 runs to 13 residues.

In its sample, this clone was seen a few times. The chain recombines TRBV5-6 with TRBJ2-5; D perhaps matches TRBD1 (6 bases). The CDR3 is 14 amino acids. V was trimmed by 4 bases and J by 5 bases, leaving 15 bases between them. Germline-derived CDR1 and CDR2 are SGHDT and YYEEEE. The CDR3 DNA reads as TGTGCCAGCAGCCGGGAAGGCAGGGGCGAGACCCAGTACTTC. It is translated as CASSREGRGETQYF.

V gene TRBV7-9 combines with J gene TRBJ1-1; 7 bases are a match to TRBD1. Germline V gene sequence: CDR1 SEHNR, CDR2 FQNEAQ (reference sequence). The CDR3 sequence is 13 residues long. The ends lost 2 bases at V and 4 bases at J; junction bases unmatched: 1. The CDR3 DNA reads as TGTGCCAGCAGCTTATCAGGGGGCACTGAAGCTTTCTTT. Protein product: CASSLSGGTEAFF.

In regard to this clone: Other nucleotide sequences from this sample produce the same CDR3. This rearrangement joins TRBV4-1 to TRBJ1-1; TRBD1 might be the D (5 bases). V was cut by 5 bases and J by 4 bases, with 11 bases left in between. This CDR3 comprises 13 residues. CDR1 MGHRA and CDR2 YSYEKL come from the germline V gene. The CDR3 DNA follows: TGCGCCAGCAGCAGGGGCGGGAGCACTGAAGCTTTCTTT. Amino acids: CASSRGGSTEAFF.

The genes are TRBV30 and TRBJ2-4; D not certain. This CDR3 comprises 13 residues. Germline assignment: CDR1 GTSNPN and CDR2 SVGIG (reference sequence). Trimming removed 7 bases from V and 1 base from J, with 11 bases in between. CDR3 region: CASASAAKNIQYF. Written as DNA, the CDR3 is TGTGCCTCGGCTTCTGCCGCCAAAAACATTCAGTACTTC.

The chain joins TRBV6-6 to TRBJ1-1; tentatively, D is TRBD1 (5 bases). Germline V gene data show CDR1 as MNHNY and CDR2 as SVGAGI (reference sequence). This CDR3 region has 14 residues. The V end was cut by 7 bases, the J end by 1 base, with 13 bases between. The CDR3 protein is CASISSGGNTEAFF. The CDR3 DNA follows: TGTGCCAGCATCTCTTCGGGGGGGAACACTGAAGCTTTCTTT.

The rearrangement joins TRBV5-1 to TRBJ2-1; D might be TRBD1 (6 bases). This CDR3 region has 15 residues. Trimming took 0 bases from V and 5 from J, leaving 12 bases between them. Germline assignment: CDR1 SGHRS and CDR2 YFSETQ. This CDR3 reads CASSLGQGPHNEQFF. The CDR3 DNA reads TGCGCCAGCAGCTTGGGTCAGGGGCCCCACAATGAGCAGTTCTTC.

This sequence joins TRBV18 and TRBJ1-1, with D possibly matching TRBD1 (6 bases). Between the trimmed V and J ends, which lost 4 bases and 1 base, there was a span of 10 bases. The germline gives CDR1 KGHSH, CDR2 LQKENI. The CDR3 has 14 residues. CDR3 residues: CASSLQQGNTEAFF. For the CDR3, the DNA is TGTGCCAGCTCACTCCAACAGGGGAACACTGAAGCTTTCTTT.